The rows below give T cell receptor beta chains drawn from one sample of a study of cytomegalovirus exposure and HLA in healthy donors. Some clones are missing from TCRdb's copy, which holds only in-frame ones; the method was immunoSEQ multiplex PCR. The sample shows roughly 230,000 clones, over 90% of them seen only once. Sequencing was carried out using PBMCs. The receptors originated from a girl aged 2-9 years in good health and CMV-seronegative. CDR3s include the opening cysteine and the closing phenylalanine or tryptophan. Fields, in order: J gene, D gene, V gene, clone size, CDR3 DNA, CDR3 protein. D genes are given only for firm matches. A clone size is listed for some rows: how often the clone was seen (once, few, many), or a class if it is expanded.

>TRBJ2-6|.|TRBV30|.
TGTGCCTGGAGTGTAGGTGGACTCCTCTCTGGGGCCAACGTCCTGACTTTC
CAWSVGGLLSGANVLTF
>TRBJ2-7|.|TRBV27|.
TGTGCCAGCAGTTTAAGTTCACAGGGCCTTTACTACGAGCAGTACTTC
CASSLSSQGLYYEQYF
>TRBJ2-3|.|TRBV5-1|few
TGCGCCAGCAGCTTGGGGCCTGTGGGGCGAGAAGATACGCAGTATTTT
CASSLGPVGREDTQYF
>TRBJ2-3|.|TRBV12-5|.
TGTGCTAGTGGTTTGGCCCTGGGTCCAGGGGATACGCAGTATTTT
CASGLALGPGDTQYF
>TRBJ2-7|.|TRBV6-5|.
TGTGCCAGCAGACCCCGCCGGGACACCCTCTACGAGCAGTACTTC
CASRPRRDTLYEQYF
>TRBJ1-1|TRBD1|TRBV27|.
TGTGCCAGCAGTTTATTGACAGGGGTGGGGACTGAAGCTTTCTTT
CASSLLTGVGTEAFF
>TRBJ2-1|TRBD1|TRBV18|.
TGTGCCAGCTCACCAGGGGTACCCGCGACAGGGTACAATGAGCAGTTCTTC
CASSPGVPATGYNEQFF
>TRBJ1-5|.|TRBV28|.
TGTGCCAGCAGTCCACGCGAGGGGGTTCAGCCCCAGCATTTT
CASSPREGVQPQHF
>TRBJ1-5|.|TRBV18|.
TGTGCCAGCTCACCAGAGGGTCTTGATGGGCCCCAGCATTTT
CASSPEGLDGPQHF
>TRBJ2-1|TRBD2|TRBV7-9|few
TGTTCCAGCAGCTCTAGCGGGACGGGAGATGAGCAGTTCTTC
CSSSSSGTGDEQFF
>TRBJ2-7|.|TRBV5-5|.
TGTGCCAGCAGCTTGTACAGCTCCTACGAGCAGTACTTC
CASSLYSSYEQYF
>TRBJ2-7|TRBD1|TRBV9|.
TGTGCCAGCAGCGTAGGTCCTGGGCAGGGGGAATACTACGAGCAGTACTTC
CASSVGPGQGEYYEQYF
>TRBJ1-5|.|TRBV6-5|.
TGTGCCAGCAGCATAACAGGGTTCGGCAATCAGCCCCAGCATTTT
CASSITGFGNQPQHF
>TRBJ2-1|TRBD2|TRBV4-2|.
TGTGCCAGCAGCCAAGATGGGACTAGCAGTGGTGAGCAGTTCTTC
CASSQDGTSSGEQFF
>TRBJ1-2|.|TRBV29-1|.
TGCAGCGTAGAGGACAGACAGGGCTACACCTTC
CSVEDRQGYTF
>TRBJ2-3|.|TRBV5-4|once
TGTGCCAGCGAGGGGGGAGGGCCTTCTGCAGATACGCAGTATTTT
CASEGGGPSADTQYF
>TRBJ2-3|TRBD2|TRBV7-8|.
TGTGCCAGCAGCGTCGGGGGGGATACGCAGTATTTT
CASSVGGDTQYF
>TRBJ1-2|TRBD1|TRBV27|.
TGTGCCAGCAGTTCGGGACAGGACTCCTATGGCTACACCTTC
CASSSGQDSYGYTF
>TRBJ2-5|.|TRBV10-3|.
TGTGCCATCAGTGCCGGGTCTCTAGAGACCCAGTACTTC
CAISAGSLETQYF
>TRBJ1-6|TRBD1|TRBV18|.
TGTGCCAGCTCACCAACGGGACAGGGTTTTAGCTCCTATAATTCACCCCTCCACTTT
CASSPTGQGFSSYNSPLHF
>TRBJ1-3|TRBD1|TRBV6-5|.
TGTGCCAGCAGTTACTCTACAGGGGTGGAAGGCACCATATATTTT
CASSYSTGVEGTIYF
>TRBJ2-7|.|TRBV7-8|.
TGTGCCAGCAGCTCCGACTCCCGGCCCCTTTCCTACGAGCAGTACTTC
CASSSDSRPLSYEQYF
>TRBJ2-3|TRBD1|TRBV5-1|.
TGCGCCAGCAGCAATACCGGGACAGGGGTCACAGATACGCAGTATTTT
CASSNTGTGVTDTQYF
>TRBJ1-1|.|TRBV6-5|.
TGTGCCGGTGCCGGGAACACTGAAGCTTTCTTT
CAGAGNTEAFF
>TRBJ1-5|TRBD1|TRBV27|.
TGTGCCAGCAGTTCGCAGGGGGTTGGGAATCAGCCCCAGCATTTT
CASSSQGVGNQPQHF
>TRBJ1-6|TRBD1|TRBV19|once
TGTGCCAGTGGCGGGACAGCCAATTCACCCCTCCACTTT
CASGGTANSPLHF
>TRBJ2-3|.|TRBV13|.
TGTGCCAGTTCTAGCGTGACAGATACGCAGTATTTT
CASSSVTDTQYF
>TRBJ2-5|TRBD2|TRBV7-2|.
TGTGCCAGCAGCTTACATCCGGCTAGCGGACGCCAAGAGACCCAGTACTTC
CASSLHPASGRQETQYF
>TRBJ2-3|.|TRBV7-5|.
TGTGTCAGAAGCTTAGCCTGGACTAGCGGCCATGGCACAGATACGCAGTATTTT
CVRSLAWTSGHGTDTQYF
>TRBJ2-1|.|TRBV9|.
TGTGCCAGCAGCGTAGAAGGGGTGGGCACGAGCTCCTACAATGAGCAGTTCTTC
CASSVEGVGTSSYNEQFF
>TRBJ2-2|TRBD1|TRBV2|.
TGTGCCAGCATCCCACCCCCGGGACAGGGCAACACCGGGGAGCTGTTTTTT
CASIPPPGQGNTGELFF
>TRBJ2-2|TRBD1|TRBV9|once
TGTGCCAGCAGCGTAGTACCGACAGGGGGCGCCGCGAACACCGGGGAGCTGTTTTTT
CASSVVPTGGAANTGELFF
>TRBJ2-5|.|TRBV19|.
TGTGCCAGTAGTGAAGGTTGGAGAGAGACCCAGTACTTC
CASSEGWRETQYF
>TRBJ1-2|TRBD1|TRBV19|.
TGTGCCAGTAGTCCGAGGGAGACAGGGAACTATGGCTACACCTTC
CASSPRETGNYGYTF
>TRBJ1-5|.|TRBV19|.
TGTGCCAGTAGTATAGGAGGACATAGCAATCAGCCCCAGCATTTT
CASSIGGHSNQPQHF
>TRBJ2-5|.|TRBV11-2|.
TGTGCCAGCAGCTCACCGGGATTCCAAGAGACCCAGTACTTC
CASSSPGFQETQYF
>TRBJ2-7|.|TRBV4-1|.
TGCGCCAGCAGCGGAGGGGGGACTATATCCCGCGAGCAGTACTTC
CASSGGGTISREQYF
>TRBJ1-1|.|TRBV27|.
TGTGCCAGCAGTTTAAAAGCCGGGACACCGAACACTGAAGCTTTCTTT
CASSLKAGTPNTEAFF
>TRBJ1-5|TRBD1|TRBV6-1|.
TGTGCCAGCAGTGAGGGACAGGCGAACAATCAGCCCCAGCATTTT
CASSEGQANNQPQHF
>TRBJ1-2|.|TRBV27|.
TGTGCCAGCAGTGACACAGGGTTAGGCTACACCTTC
CASSDTGLGYTF
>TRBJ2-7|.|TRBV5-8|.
TGTGCCAGCAGCTGGCCCCCCGGGACTTCCCACTACGAGCAGTACTTC
CASSWPPGTSHYEQYF
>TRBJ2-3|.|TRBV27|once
TGTGCCAGCAGTTTAGTTAGAACAGATACGCAGTATTTT
CASSLVRTDTQYF
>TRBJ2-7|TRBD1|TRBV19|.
TGTGCCAGTAGTTCGGACAGGGGAGGCGAGCAGTACTTC
CASSSDRGGEQYF
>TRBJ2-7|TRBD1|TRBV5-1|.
TGCGCCAGCAGCTTGGAACCTGGGACAGGCCCCTACGAGCAGTACTTC
CASSLEPGTGPYEQYF
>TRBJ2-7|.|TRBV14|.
TGTGCCAGCAGCCTAAAGTGGGGGCCGATCTACGAGCAGTACTTC
CASSLKWGPIYEQYF
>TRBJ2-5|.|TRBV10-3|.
TGTGCCATCAGTGGGACAGAGCAAGAGACCCAGTACTTC
CAISGTEQETQYF
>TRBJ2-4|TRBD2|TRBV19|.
TGTGCCAGTAGTAAAAAAAGCGGGGGGGCCCTTCAGTACTTC
CASSKKSGGALQYF
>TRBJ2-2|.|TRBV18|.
TGTGCCAGCTCACCACGACAGATAAACACCGGGGAGCTGTTTTTT
CASSPRQINTGELFF
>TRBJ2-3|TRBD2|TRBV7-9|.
TGTGCCAGCAGCCAGGGGGGACTAGCGGGAGCCCCCACAGATACGCAGTATTTT
CASSQGGLAGAPTDTQYF
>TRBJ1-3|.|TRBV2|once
TGTGCCAGCAGGACCCGACTGGAATCCATCTCTGGAAACACCATATATTTT
CASRTRLESISGNTIYF
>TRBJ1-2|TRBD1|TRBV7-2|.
TGTGCCAGCAGCTTAGTCTGGACAGGGAACTATGGCTACACCTTC
CASSLVWTGNYGYTF
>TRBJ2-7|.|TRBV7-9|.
TGTGCCAGCGGCGGGGCCTACGAGCAGTACTTC
CASGGAYEQYF
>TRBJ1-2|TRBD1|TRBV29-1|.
TGCAGCGTTCCCCTACAGGGGGAGATAGGTGGCTACACCTTC
CSVPLQGEIGGYTF
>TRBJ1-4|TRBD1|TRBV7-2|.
TGTGCCAGCAGCCTGCGGGACAGTCCTAATGAAAAACTGTTTTTT
CASSLRDSPNEKLFF